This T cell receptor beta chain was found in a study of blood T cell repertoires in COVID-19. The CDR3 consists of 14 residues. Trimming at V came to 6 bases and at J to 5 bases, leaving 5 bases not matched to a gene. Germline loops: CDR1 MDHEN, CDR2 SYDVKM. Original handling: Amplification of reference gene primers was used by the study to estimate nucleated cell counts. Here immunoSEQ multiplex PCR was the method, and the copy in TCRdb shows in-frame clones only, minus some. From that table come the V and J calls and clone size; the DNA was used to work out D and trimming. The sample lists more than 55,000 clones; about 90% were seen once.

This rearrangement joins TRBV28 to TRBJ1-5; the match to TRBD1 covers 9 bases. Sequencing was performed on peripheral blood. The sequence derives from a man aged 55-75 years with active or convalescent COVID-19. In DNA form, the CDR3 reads TGTGCCAGCAGCACCGGGACAGGGTATCAGCCCCAGCATTTT. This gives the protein CASSTGTGYQPQHF.